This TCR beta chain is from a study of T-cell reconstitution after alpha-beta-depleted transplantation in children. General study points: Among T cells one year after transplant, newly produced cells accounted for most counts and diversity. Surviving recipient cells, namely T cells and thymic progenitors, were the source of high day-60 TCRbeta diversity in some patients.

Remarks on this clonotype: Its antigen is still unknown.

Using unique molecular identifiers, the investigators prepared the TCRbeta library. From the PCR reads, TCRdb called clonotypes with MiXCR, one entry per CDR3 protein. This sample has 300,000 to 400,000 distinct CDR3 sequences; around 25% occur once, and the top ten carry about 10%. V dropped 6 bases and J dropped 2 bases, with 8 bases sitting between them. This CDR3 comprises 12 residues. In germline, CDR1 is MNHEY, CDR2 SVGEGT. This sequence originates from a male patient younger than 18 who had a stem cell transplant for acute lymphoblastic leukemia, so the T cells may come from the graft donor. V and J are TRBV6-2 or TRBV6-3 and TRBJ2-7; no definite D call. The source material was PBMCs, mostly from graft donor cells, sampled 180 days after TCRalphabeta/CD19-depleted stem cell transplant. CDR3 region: CASSTIPYEQYF. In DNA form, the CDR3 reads TGTGCCAGCAGCACTATCCCCTACGAGCAGTACTTC.